Listed below are T cell receptor beta chains from one sample, sequenced in a study of Ad26.COV2.S vaccination and SARS-CoV-2 variants. Data came from immunoSEQ multiplex PCR; TCRdb stores just in-frame clones and leaves some out. This sample has around 300,000 clones; around nine tenths occur once, and the top ten carry about 10%. The material sequenced was peripheral blood, taken in a trial of Ad26.COV2.S vaccine versus placebo. These receptors came from a person aged 18 to 59 who received the Ad26.COV2.S COVID-19 vaccine or a placebo. Both conserved end residues are part of each CDR3. Each record gives: CDR3 length, V gene, clone size, J gene, D gene, CDR3 protein, CDR3 DNA. D genes are given only for firm matches. Clone size appears in some rows only: once, few, many, or a class for an expanded clone.

15	TRBV19	.	TRBJ2-2	TRBD1	CASREKGAAGGELFF	TGTGCCAGTAGGGAAAAGGGGGCCGCGGGCGGGGAGCTGTTTTTT
15	TRBV7-2	.	TRBJ2-4	TRBD2	CASSISGGDQNIQYF	TGTGCCAGCAGCATTAGCGGGGGGGATCAAAACATTCAGTACTTC
13	TRBV6-5	.	TRBJ2-7	TRBD2	CASRTSGSYEQYF	TGTGCCAGCAGGACTAGCGGGAGCTACGAGCAGTACTTC
17	TRBV5-4	.	TRBJ2-3	TRBD2	CASSFRLAGAGTDTQYF	TGTGCCAGCAGCTTCCGGCTAGCGGGGGCGGGCACAGATACGCAGTATTTT
14	TRBV28	.	TRBJ1-5	.	CASSLVHGDQPQHF	TGTGCCAGCAGTTTAGTGCACGGGGATCAGCCCCAGCATTTT
13	TRBV28	.	TRBJ2-3	.	CAVRFHSTDTQYF	TGTGCCGTCCGATTTCATAGCACAGATACGCAGTATTTT
17	TRBV7-8	.	TRBJ1-2	.	CASSPRLLVPGVYGYTF	TGTGCCAGCAGCCCCCGCCTGCTCGTCCCGGGAGTTTATGGCTACACCTTC
15	TRBV4-3	.	TRBJ2-7	.	CASSLQEGDPYEQYF	TGCGCCAGCAGCCTTCAAGAGGGCGATCCCTACGAGCAGTACTTC
13	TRBV19	few	TRBJ2-7	TRBD1	CASSRDRDYEQYF	TGTGCCAGTAGTCGGGACAGGGATTACGAGCAGTACTTC
15	TRBV5-1	.	TRBJ1-2	.	CASSRGGPGDYGYTF	TGCGCCAGCAGCCGCGGGGGGCCCGGGGACTATGGCTACACCTTC
13	TRBV28	once	TRBJ2-7	.	CASSLEGDREQYF	TGTGCCAGCAGCCTTGAAGGCGACAGGGAGCAGTACTTC
15	TRBV11-3	.	TRBJ2-3	TRBD2	CASSFGLARTDTQYF	TGTGCCAGCAGCTTCGGACTAGCCCGCACAGATACGCAGTATTTT
16	TRBV19	.	TRBJ1-2	.	CASSSNPTGTFYGYTF	TGTGCCAGTAGTTCGAACCCGACAGGAACCTTTTATGGCTACACCTTC
13	TRBV3-1/TRBV3-2	.	TRBJ2-7	.	CASSQEGGYEQYF	TGTGCCAGCAGCCAAGAGGGCGGCTACGAGCAGTACTTC
14	TRBV10-3	.	TRBJ2-2	.	CAINGQSNTGELFF	TGTGCCATCAACGGACAGTCGAACACCGGGGAGCTGTTTTTT
15	TRBV7-2	.	TRBJ1-2	TRBD1	CASSSDRGNNYGYTF	TGTGCCAGCAGCTCGGACAGGGGCAATAACTATGGCTACACCTTC
17	TRBV9	once	TRBJ2-2	TRBD2	CASSGDWGEGYTGELFF	TGTGCCAGCAGCGGGGACTGGGGGGAGGGTTACACCGGGGAGCTGTTTTTT
15	TRBV9	.	TRBJ1-3	.	CASSPQQGSGNTIYF	TGTGCCAGCAGCCCGCAACAGGGCTCTGGAAACACCATATATTTT
12	TRBV30	.	TRBJ2-7	.	CAWSVLNDEQYF	TGTGCCTGGAGTGTACTCAACGACGAGCAGTACTTC
18	TRBV28	.	TRBJ2-7	TRBD1	CAVVGGRQGASFEDEQYF	TGTGCCGTCGTAGGGGGGAGACAGGGGGCTTCTTTCGAAGACGAGCAGTACTTC
14	TRBV7-2	.	TRBJ2-7	TRBD1	CASSQTGFSYEQYF	TGTGCCAGCAGCCAGACAGGGTTCTCCTACGAGCAGTACTTC
18	TRBV19	.	TRBJ2-1	.	CASSRTSGLRGGYNEQFF	TGTGCCAGTAGTAGAACGTCGGGGCTTCGTGGGGGCTACAATGAGCAGTTCTTC
15	TRBV5-6	.	TRBJ2-1	.	CASSLRGGGYNEQFF	TGTGCCAGCAGTCTACGGGGAGGGGGATACAATGAGCAGTTCTTC
15	TRBV28	.	TRBJ1-2	.	CASSLAPSRRYGYTF	TGTGCCAGCAGTTTGGCCCCGAGCAGGCGCTATGGCTACACCTTC
16	TRBV5-1	once	TRBJ2-1	.	CASSPRASAHGNEQFF	TGCGCCAGCAGCCCAAGGGCTAGCGCCCATGGGAATGAGCAGTTCTTC
16	TRBV3-1/TRBV3-2	.	TRBJ2-7	TRBD2	CASSQDGGTRFYEQYF	TGTGCCAGCAGCCAAGATGGGGGGACTAGATTCTACGAGCAGTACTTC
11	TRBV10-1	.	TRBJ2-7	.	CASGGGNEQYF	TGCGCCAGTGGAGGGGGGAACGAGCAGTACTTC
15	TRBV27	.	TRBJ2-3	.	CASSKQATSTDTQYF	TGTGCCAGCAGTAAACAGGCCACTAGCACAGATACGCAGTATTTT
15	TRBV4-3	.	TRBJ2-5	.	CASSQGTTPQETQYF	TGCGCCAGCAGCCAAGGGACTACTCCACAAGAGACCCAGTACTTC
14	TRBV28	.	TRBJ1-2	TRBD1	CASRSGTAPYGYTF	TGTGCCAGCAGATCCGGGACAGCCCCCTATGGCTACACCTTC
15	TRBV28	once	TRBJ1-6	TRBD1	CASRVTGETRSPLHF	TGTGCCAGCAGGGTGACAGGGGAAACGCGCTCACCCCTCCACTTT
14	TRBV6-5	.	TRBJ1-6	TRBD1	CASKTGQGNSPLHF	TGTGCCAGCAAGACGGGACAGGGCAATTCACCCCTCCACTTT
17	TRBV6-6	.	TRBJ2-3	TRBD2	CASSPATSESSTDTQYF	TGTGCCAGCAGTCCCGCGACTAGCGAAAGTAGCACAGATACGCAGTATTTT
13	TRBV18	.	TRBJ2-5	.	CASSLGLQETQYF	TGTGCCAGCTCACTGGGGCTACAAGAGACCCAGTACTTC
15	TRBV19	.	TRBJ2-7	.	CASSIPGRKRDEQYF	TGTGCCAGTAGTATCCCCGGACGGAAGCGGGACGAGCAGTACTTC
16	TRBV5-6	.	TRBJ1-2	.	CASSLGPAPRKDGYTF	TGTGCCAGCAGCTTAGGACCGGCTCCCAGGAAGGATGGCTACACCTTC
13	TRBV6-4	.	TRBJ2-7	.	CASGGLTLYEQYF	TGTGCCAGCGGGGGACTTACCCTCTACGAGCAGTACTTC
12	TRBV6-5	.	TRBJ2-3	.	CASSYPRGTQYF	TGTGCCAGCAGTTACCCCAGGGGTACGCAGTATTTT
15	TRBV28	.	TRBJ2-7	TRBD1	CASSPIDRDSYEQYF	TGTGCCAGCAGTCCCATAGACAGGGACTCCTACGAGCAGTACTTC
16	TRBV18	.	TRBJ1-4	.	CASSPRQGTTNEKLFF	TGTGCCAGCTCACCACGGCAGGGGACAACTAATGAAAAACTGTTTTTT
13	TRBV4-3	.	TRBJ1-3	.	CASSQSGGNTIYF	TGCGCCAGCAGCCAATCGGGTGGAAACACCATATATTTT
15	TRBV7-2	.	TRBJ2-2	.	CASSSSRGSTGELFF	TGTGCCAGCAGCTCGTCACGGGGGAGTACCGGGGAGCTGTTTTTT
16	TRBV6-1	.	TRBJ1-5	TRBD1	CASSDRTGSSNQPQHF	TGTGCCAGCAGTGATCGGACAGGATCAAGCAATCAGCCCCAGCATTTT
15	TRBV5-1	few	TRBJ2-2	.	CASRSGTHSAGELFF	TGCGCCAGCAGGTCTGGGACTCATTCGGCCGGGGAGCTGTTTTTT
14	TRBV4-1	.	TRBJ2-7	.	CASSQNTGSYEQYF	TGCGCCAGCAGCCAAAACACAGGTTCCTACGAGCAGTACTTC
13	TRBV10-3	.	TRBJ2-1	.	CAISEPGVNEQFF	TGTGCCATCAGTGAACCGGGGGTCAATGAGCAGTTCTTC
13	TRBV5-8	.	TRBJ1-2	TRBD1	CASSSFRGPGYTF	TGTGCCAGCAGCTCATTCAGGGGGCCGGGCTACACCTTC
16	TRBV28	.	TRBJ2-5	.	CASSSPRTVGQETQYF	TGTGCCAGCAGTTCCCCCCGGACAGTAGGGCAAGAGACCCAGTACTTC
14	TRBV6-5	once	TRBJ2-1	TRBD2	CASSPLARDNEQFF	TGTGCCAGCAGCCCACTAGCGCGCGACAATGAGCAGTTCTTC
14	TRBV27	.	TRBJ1-4	.	CASSSGVAIEKLFF	TGTGCCAGTTCCAGCGGGGTGGCTATTGAAAAACTGTTTTTT
14	TRBV18	.	TRBJ2-5	TRBD1	CASSPPPTGETQYF	TGTGCCAGCTCACCACCCCCGACAGGGGAGACCCAGTACTTC
16	TRBV4-3	.	TRBJ2-5	.	CASSQDPGMGGETQYF	TGCGCCAGCAGCCAAGATCCGGGGATGGGGGGAGAGACCCAGTACTTC
16	TRBV19	few	TRBJ1-3	.	CASSPPGVLSGNTIYF	TGTGCCAGTAGTCCGCCGGGAGTCCTCTCTGGAAACACCATATATTTT
15	TRBV7-6	.	TRBJ2-7	.	CASSPSRTRLYEQYF	TGTGCCAGCAGCCCCAGCCGGACAAGACTTTACGAGCAGTACTTC
15	TRBV9	.	TRBJ2-1	TRBD2	CASTPELAGVDEQFF	TGTGCCAGTACCCCGGAGTTAGCGGGGGTTGATGAGCAGTTCTTC
13	TRBV7-2	few	TRBJ2-7	TRBD2	CASSLGGGRAKYF	TGTGCCAGCAGCTTAGGAGGCGGGAGGGCCAAGTACTTC